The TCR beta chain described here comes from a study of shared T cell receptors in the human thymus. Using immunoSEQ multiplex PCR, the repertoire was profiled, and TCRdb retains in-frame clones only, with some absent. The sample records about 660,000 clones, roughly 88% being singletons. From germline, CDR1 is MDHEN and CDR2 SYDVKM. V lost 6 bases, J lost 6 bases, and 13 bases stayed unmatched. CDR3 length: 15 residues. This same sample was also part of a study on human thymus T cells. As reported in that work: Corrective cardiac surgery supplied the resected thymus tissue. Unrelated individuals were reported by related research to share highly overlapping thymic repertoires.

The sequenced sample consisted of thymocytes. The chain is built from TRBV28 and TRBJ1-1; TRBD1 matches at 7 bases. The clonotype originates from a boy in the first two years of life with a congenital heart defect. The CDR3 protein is CASRGRGTGDPEAFF. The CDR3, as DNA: TGTGCCAGCAGGGGGCGCGGTACAGGGGACCCTGAAGCTTTCTTT.